A single sample gave rise to the 16 T cell receptor beta chains below, sequenced in a study of T cell changes during pregnancy in multiple sclerosis. TCRdb's table, derived via immunoSEQ multiplex PCR, lists solely in-frame clones and lacks some. The table includes 70,000 to 75,000 clones, 70% to 90% detected once. The source was peripheral blood, collected before pregnancy. Receptors were obtained from a female donor with multiple sclerosis, enrolled in a pregnancy study.

The rearrangement uses TRBV6-4 and TRBJ2-1, with D unresolved. The V gene's germline CDR1 is MRHNA and CDR2 SNTAGT. The CDR3 contains 19 residues. Trimming removed 2 bases at V and 4 bases at J, with 24 bases between. The CDR3 loop is CASSDPDSTIDLSYNEQFF. Here the CDR3 DNA reads TGTGCCAGCAGTGACCCCGACTCTACGATAGATTTAAGTTACAATGAGCAGTTCTTC.

Only one count was recorded for this clone. This chain connects TRBV5-1 to TRBJ2-5, with D perhaps TRBD1 (5 bases). The length of the CDR3 is 13 residues. Trimming left V 4 bases short and J 1 base short, with 8 bases between. CDR1 is SGHRS, CDR2 YFSETQ, per germline. The CDR3 spells CASSRQFQETQYF. Written as DNA, the CDR3 is TGCGCCAGCAGCCGACAGTTCCAAGAGACCCAGTACTTC.

V and J are TRBV5-4 and TRBJ2-7, with D maybe TRBD2 (6 bases). Germline CDR1 SGHNT, CDR2 YYREEE (reference sequence). The length of the CDR3 is 15 residues. Between the trimmed V and J ends, which lost 1 base and 0 bases, there was a span of 11 bases. CDR3 in amino acids: CASSLPGDNSYEQYF. CDR3 sequence (DNA): TGTGCCAGCAGCTTGCCGGGAGACAACTCCTACGAGCAGTACTTC.

This chain uses TRBV11-3 with TRBJ2-2, with D perhaps matching TRBD2 (5 bases). The CDR3 length is 14 residues. Germline V lookup: CDR1 SGHNT, CDR2 YENEEA. Trimming cost V 5 bases and J 2 bases, with 9 bases left between them. CDR3 in DNA: TGTGCCAGCAGCCCCAGACTAAACACCGGGGAGCTGTTTTTT. As protein: CASSPRLNTGELFF.

The chain uses TRBV7-9 and TRBJ1-2, with 7 positions matching TRBD1. The V gene end was trimmed by 10 bases and the J gene end by 0 bases; junction bases not matched to a gene: 11. Germline V gene sequence: CDR1 SEHNR, CDR2 FQNEAQ (reference sequence). The CDR3 consists of 15 residues. The CDR3 sequence: CATRDSGIANYGYTF. The CDR3 DNA sequence: TGTGCCACTCGGGACAGTGGAATAGCTAACTATGGCTACACCTTC.

The rearrangement uses TRBV5-4 and TRBJ2-1, with 7 positions matching TRBD2. Trimming removed 4 bases from V and 0 bases from J; junction bases left unmatched: 7. The CDR3 is made up of 16 amino acids. The germline V gene has CDR1 SGHNT and CDR2 YYREEE (reference sequence). CDR3 amino acids: CASSHPGGSSYNEQFF. As DNA, the CDR3 is TGTGCCAGCAGCCACCCAGGCGGGAGCTCCTACAATGAGCAGTTCTTC.

CDR3 nucleotide sequence: TGTGCCAGCAGTCAGATTGGGGCCAACGTCCTGACTTTC. It yields the protein CASSQIGANVLTF. The rearrangement joins TRBV6-6 to TRBJ2-6; D gene unclear. Trimming removed 5 bases from V and 3 bases from J, with 5 bases in between. This CDR3 has 13 residues. Germline values: CDR1 MNHNY, CDR2 SVGAGI (reference sequence).

V gene TRBV5-1 combines with J gene TRBJ2-1; 11 bases align to TRBD1. Trimming cost V 1 base and J 6 bases; bases outside gene matches: 6. Germline V gene lookup returns CDR1 SGHRS and CDR2 YFSETQ. There are 16 residues in the CDR3. CDR3 nucleotides: TGCGCCAGCAGCTTGCGTGGGACAGGGGGGATCAATGAGCAGTTCTTC. Translating gives CASSLRGTGGINEQFF.

CDR3 sequence: CASSLQETQYF. The DNA for the CDR3 is TGTGCCAGCAGCCTACAAGAGACCCAGTACTTC. This chain links TRBV7-2 with TRBJ2-5; D remains unclear. This CDR3 region has 11 residues. The germline CDR1 and CDR2 sequences are SGHTA and FQGNSA. Trimming took 5 bases from V and 2 from J, leaving 3 bases between them.

The genes are TRBV6-5 and TRBJ2-5; D not certain. Germline V gene sequence: CDR1 MNHEY, CDR2 SVGAGI. Trimming removed 2 bases from V and 0 bases from J, with 7 bases in between. The CDR3 covers 14 residues. DNA for the CDR3: TGTGCCAGCAGTTACGATCCAGACCAAGAGACCCAGTACTTC. Its protein product is CASSYDPDQETQYF.

The chain recombines TRBV29-1 with TRBJ2-3; 9 bases agree with TRBD2. In germline, CDR1 is SQVTM, CDR2 ANQGSEA. The V and J ends lost 3 bases and 6 bases, in that order; junction bases with no gene match: 4. The length of the CDR3 is 13 residues. The CDR3 DNA follows: TGCAGCGTTGACTACGCGGGGGGGGATACGCAGTATTTT. Protein sequence: CSVDYAGGDTQYF.

The rearrangement links TRBV9 to TRBJ1-3; D is possibly TRBD1 (5 bases). Trimming took 4 bases from V and 8 from J, leaving 10 bases between them. The CDR3 totals 12 residues. Germline V gene sequence: CDR1 SGDLS, CDR2 YYNGEE. The CDR3 spells CASSLWGDTIYF. Here the CDR3 DNA reads TGTGCCAGCAGCCTTTGGGGGGACACCATATATTTT.

This chain links TRBV5-6 with TRBJ2-7; D perhaps matches TRBD2 (5 bases). Germline assignment: CDR1 SGHDT and CDR2 YYEEEE. This CDR3 spans 13 amino acids. V was clipped by 4 bases and J by 4 bases, with 12 bases between them. The DNA for the CDR3 is TGTGCCAGCAGCACCGGGGATTGGTACGAGCAGTACTTC. Translation gives CASSTGDWYEQYF.

The chain is built from TRBV30 and TRBJ2-6; D is perhaps TRBD2 (6 bases). The germline gives CDR1 GTSNPN, CDR2 SVGIG (reference sequence). This CDR3 is built from 17 residues. V shed 2 bases and J shed 0 bases, with 14 bases lying between them. The CDR3: CAWSRGRTFSGANVLTF. Written as DNA, the CDR3 is TGTGCCTGGAGTCGGGGGAGAACTTTCTCTGGGGCCAACGTCCTGACTTTC.

The rearrangement links TRBV5-1 to TRBJ2-3, with a weak D call TRBD2 (7 bases). Germline V lookup: CDR1 SGHRS, CDR2 YFSETQ. The length of the CDR3 is 17 residues. V was clipped by 0 bases and J by 5 bases, with 19 bases between them. The CDR3 coding sequence is TGCGCCAGCAGCTTGGCCAAGGGAGGGGGGGCGATAGATACGCAGTATTTT. Amino acids: CASSLAKGGGAIDTQYF.

This clone was seen only a few times. The chain couples TRBV5-1 to TRBJ2-7; D remains unclear. The germline V gene has CDR1 SGHRS and CDR2 YFSETQ. V was shortened by 0 bases and J by 2 bases, with 9 bases between the two germline ends. There are 14 residues in the CDR3. CDR3 sequence reads: CASSLVSGAYEQYF. In DNA form, the CDR3 reads TGCGCCAGCAGCTTGGTGTCCGGTGCCTACGAGCAGTACTTC.